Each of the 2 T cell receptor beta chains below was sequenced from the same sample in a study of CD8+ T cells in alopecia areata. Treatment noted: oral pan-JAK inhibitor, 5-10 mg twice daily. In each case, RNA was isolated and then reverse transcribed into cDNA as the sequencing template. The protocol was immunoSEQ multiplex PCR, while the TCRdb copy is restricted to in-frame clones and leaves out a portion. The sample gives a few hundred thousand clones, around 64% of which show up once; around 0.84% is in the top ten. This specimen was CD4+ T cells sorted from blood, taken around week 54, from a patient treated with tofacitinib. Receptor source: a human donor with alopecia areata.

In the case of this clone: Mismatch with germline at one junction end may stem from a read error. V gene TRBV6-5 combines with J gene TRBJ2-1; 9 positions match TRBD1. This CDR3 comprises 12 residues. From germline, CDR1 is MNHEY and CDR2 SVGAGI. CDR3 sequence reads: CAISNRGHEQFF. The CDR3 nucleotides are TGTGCCATCAGTAACAGGGGGCATGAGCAGTTCTTC.

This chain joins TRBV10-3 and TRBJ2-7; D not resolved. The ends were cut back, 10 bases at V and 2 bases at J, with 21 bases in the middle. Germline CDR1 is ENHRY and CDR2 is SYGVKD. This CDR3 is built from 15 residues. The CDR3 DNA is TGTGCCACCAGAGGTCAAGGATCGAACACCTACGAGCAGTACTTC. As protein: CATRGQGSNTYEQYF.